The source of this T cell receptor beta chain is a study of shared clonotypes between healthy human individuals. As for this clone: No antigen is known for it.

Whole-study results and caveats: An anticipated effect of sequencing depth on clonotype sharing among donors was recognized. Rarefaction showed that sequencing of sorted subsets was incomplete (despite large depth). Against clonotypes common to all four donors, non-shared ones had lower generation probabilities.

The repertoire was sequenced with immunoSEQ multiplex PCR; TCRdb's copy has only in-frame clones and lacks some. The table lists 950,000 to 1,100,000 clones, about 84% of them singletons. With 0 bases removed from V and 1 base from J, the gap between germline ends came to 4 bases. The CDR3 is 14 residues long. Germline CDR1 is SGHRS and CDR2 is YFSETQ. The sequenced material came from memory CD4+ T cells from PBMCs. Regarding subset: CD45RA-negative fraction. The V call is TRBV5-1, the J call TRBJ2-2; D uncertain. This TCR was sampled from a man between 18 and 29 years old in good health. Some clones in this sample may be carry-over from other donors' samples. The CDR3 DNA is TGCGCCAGCAGCTTGGACCGGAACACCGGGGAGCTGTTTTTT. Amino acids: CASSLDRNTGELFF.